These T cell receptor beta chains were read from a single sample in a study of blood T cells in healthy people across ages. Each CDR3 protein gets one entry after TCRdb re-called the 5' RACE reads with MiXCR. The sample gives hundreds of thousands of distinct CDR3 sequences, around 45% of which show up once; about a third is in the top ten. Sequencing input: blood. These TCRs come from a woman between 55 and 75 years old in good health. CDR3s include the opening cysteine and the closing phenylalanine or tryptophan. A D gene is named only where the DNA matches it firmly. Only some rows state a clone size, as once, few, many or a class for expanded clones.

>TRBV6-2/TRBV6-3|NA|TRBJ2-3|NA
CASSYRGSDTQYF
TGTGCCAGCAGTTACAGGGGGAGTGATACGCAGTATTTT
>TRBV10-3|few|TRBJ2-7|TRBD1
CAISESGGPGTGSYEQYF
TGTGCCATCAGTGAGTCAGGGGGCCCCGGGACAGGTTCATACGAGCAGTACTTC
>TRBV28|NA|TRBJ2-7|NA
CASSLQGAAAGGYEQYF
TGTGCCAGCAGTTTACAGGGGGCCGCAGCGGGAGGCTACGAGCAGTACTTC
>TRBV25-1|few|TRBJ2-5|NA
CASSPQTETQYF
TGTGCCAGCAGTCCCCAAACGGAGACCCAGTACTTC
>TRBV7-7|NA|TRBJ2-1|NA
CASSSQQGNEQFF
TGTGCCAGCAGCTCTCAACAGGGAAATGAGCAGTTCTTC
>TRBV5-1|NA|TRBJ2-5|TRBD1
CASSLGGGRRETQYF
TGCGCCAGCAGCTTGGGAGGGGGCAGGAGGGAGACCCAGTACTTC
>TRBV18|NA|TRBJ1-2|NA
CASSPAGDGYTF
TGTGCCAGCTCACCAGCGGGAGATGGCTACACCTTC
>TRBV12-3/TRBV12-4|many|TRBJ1-1|NA
CASSFNSNTEAFF
TGTGCCAGCAGTTTTAACAGTAACACTGAAGCTTTCTTT
>TRBV9|once|TRBJ2-3|NA
CASSVAGLLTDTQYF
TGTGCCAGCAGCGTAGCTGGACTGCTAACAGATACGCAGTATTTT
>TRBV4-3|NA|TRBJ2-3|TRBD2
CASSLGPWTSGNSDSQYF
TGCGCCAGCAGCCTCGGGCCCTGGACTAGCGGTAACAGCGACTCTCAGTATTTT
>TRBV6-5|NA|TRBJ1-4|NA
CASSYARTRGSTNEKLFF
TGTGCCAGCAGTTATGCTCGCACGAGGGGATCGACTAATGAAAAACTGTTTTTT
>TRBV7-2|NA|TRBJ2-7|NA
CASSPAVYPYEQYF
TGTGCCAGCAGCCCCGCGGTCTATCCCTACGAGCAGTACTTC
>TRBV5-1|NA|TRBJ2-3|TRBD2
CASGTSGGPPDTQYF
TGCGCCAGCGGAACTAGCGGAGGCCCCCCAGATACGCAGTATTTT
>TRBV20-1|few|TRBJ2-1|NA
CSARAGVRSSYNEQFF
TGCAGTGCTAGAGCGGGGGTCCGGAGCTCCTACAATGAGCAGTTCTTC
>TRBV6-6|NA|TRBJ1-4|NA
CASSLLNRDNEKLFF
TGTGCCAGCAGCCTGCTTAACAGGGATAATGAAAAACTGTTTTTT
>TRBV29-1|few|TRBJ1-3|NA
CSAGDIGNTIYF
TGCAGCGCTGGGGACATTGGAAACACCATATATTTT
>TRBV28|NA|TRBJ2-7|NA
CASSLSFHGQREQYF
TGTGCCAGCAGTTTATCATTTCACGGGCAAAGGGAGCAGTACTTC
>TRBV5-1|NA|TRBJ2-1|TRBD2
CASSLSPSGRYNEQFF
TGCGCCAGCAGCTTGTCCCCTAGCGGGAGATACAATGAGCAGTTCTTC
>TRBV7-2|NA|TRBJ2-5|NA
CASSVEWSEETQYF
TGTGCCAGCAGCGTAGAGTGGTCGGAGGAGACCCAGTACTTC
>TRBV6-6|NA|TRBJ1-4|NA
CASRAGGANEKLFF
TGTGCCAGCAGGGCGGGGGGAGCTAATGAAAAACTGTTTTTT
>TRBV7-2|few|TRBJ2-7|TRBD2
CASSLRLAGSEQYF
TGTGCCAGCAGCTTACGGCTAGCGGGAAGTGAGCAGTACTTC
>TRBV7-2|NA|TRBJ1-1|NA
CASSVETGLTAEAFF
TGTGCCAGCAGCGTTGAAACAGGGCTAACCGCTGAAGCTTTCTTT
>TRBV20-1|NA|TRBJ2-7|NA
CSAPRYSGIYNEQYF
TGCAGTGCGCCCCGATATAGCGGCATCTACAATGAGCAGTACTTC
>TRBV13|NA|TRBJ1-2|TRBD1
CASSAGTGRYGYTF
TGTGCCAGCAGCGCCGGGACAGGGCGCTATGGCTACACCTTC
>TRBV12-3/TRBV12-4|NA|TRBJ2-7|TRBD2
CASRLAGGSEQYF
TGTGCCAGCAGACTAGCGGGAGGGTCCGAGCAGTACTTC
>TRBV9|NA|TRBJ1-1|TRBD1
CAIRDRRVRTEAFF
TGTGCCATAAGGGACAGGCGAGTTAGGACTGAAGCTTTCTTT
>TRBV2|NA|TRBJ2-6|NA
CASRRVAPISGANVLTF
TGTGCCAGCAGGAGGGTAGCTCCAATCTCTGGGGCCAACGTCCTGACTTTC
>TRBV5-4|NA|TRBJ1-1|NA
CASSLAQWSGLNTEAFF
TGTGCCAGCAGCTTGGCCCAATGGTCAGGATTGAACACTGAAGCTTTCTTT
>TRBV6-2/TRBV6-3|once|TRBJ2-1|NA
CASEAGGIGQFF
TGTGCCAGCGAAGCCGGCGGGATTGGGCAGTTCTTC
>TRBV9|NA|TRBJ2-5|NA
CASSVERDGAETQYF
TGTGCCAGCAGCGTAGAGAGGGACGGAGCAGAGACCCAGTACTTC